This T cell receptor beta chain was found in a study of cytomegalovirus exposure and HLA in healthy donors. The CDR3 length is 14 residues. Germline lookup yields CDR1 SSHAT and CDR2 FNYEAQ (reference sequence). Findings of the study overall: Follow-up analysis found HLA locus-dependent TCR association rates, highest for DRB1 and lowest for HLA-C. A link between a missense DCLRE1C variant and TCR beta V- and J-gene trimming emerged from a later analysis. About 87% or about 30% of the time was how often most TCR beta V segments were productive, according to an earlier analysis.

Comments on this clone: Its matching antigen is unknown. At one boundary the junction diverges from the germline segment, which might be a read error.

The PCR was carried out with 60 Vbeta primers and 13 Jbeta primers. Produced via immunoSEQ multiplex PCR; TCRdb's table is partial and in-frame only. In the table there are 78,000 or so clones, approximately 60% of which are singletons. The sequencing input was PBMCs. The V call is TRBV7-7, the J call TRBJ2-2, with TRBD1 matching over 7 bases. The clonotype comes from a male donor in good health and CMV-seropositive. The CDR3 protein is CASSQDRTAGELFF. CDR3 sequence (DNA): TGTGCTAGCAGCCAGGACAGGACGGCCGGGGAGCTGTTTTTT.